A single count supports the clone carrying this T cell receptor (beta chain). What it binds is not known. CDR3 size: 16 residues. Germline CDR1 SEHNR, CDR2 FQNEAQ (reference sequence). Deletions cut 0 bases from V and 5 bases from J, with 15 bases between. In addition to blood RNA drawn from unsorted whole blood, germline DNA was extracted. At sampling, these chronic HBV carriers had received no treatment. These data come from a study of tumor-infiltrating lymphocytes in primary liver carcinoma. The researchers produced TCR beta cDNA from roughly 500 ng total RNA with a constant-region primer. Amplification in three nested multiplex PCR rounds with slightly modified ARM-PCR gave rise to TCR beta libraries. The two initial PCR rounds, about 9 cycles each, used TRBV1-TRBV30 forward and C-beta reverse primers. TCRdb passed the multiplex PCR reads through MiXCR, listing each CDR3 protein once. The data show 310,000 or so distinct CDR3 sequences, with around three fifths seen just once and 15% to 20% held by the top ten.

Points from the study as a whole: Tumor-blood pairs (like tumor-adjacent pairs) overlapped less than tumor region pairs did. Tumor specimens were characterized by a significantly higher top-250-clone fraction than blood (p = 0.039). The bulk unsorted samples meant that CD4+ and CD8+ repertoires went uncompared.

This chain links TRBV7-9 with TRBJ2-3; D may be TRBD2 (5 bases). Sequenced: peripheral blood. The sequence came from a woman aged 25 to 45 with primary liver carcinoma and hepatitis B virus infection. CDR3 nucleotide sequence: TGTGCCAGCAGCTTAGCGGTTAGTAGGGAGCAAGATACGCAGTATTTT. Translated: CASSLAVSREQDTQYF.